This T cell receptor (beta chain) was sequenced for a study of post-analysis software for immune sequencing data (dated by TCRdb to 2015 to 2017). About the investigation overall: The recorded disease courses included relapsing-remitting, secondary progressive and progressive-relapsing multiple sclerosis, and some patients had no subtype annotation. The patient repertoires were compared against around eleven previously published healthy control repertoires obtained from donors aged about 6 to 27 years. A subset of samples was prepared in parallel using single-end sample barcoding, then pooled and co-amplified after Illumina adapter ligation. What the authors observed across the whole study: Roughly 5 TRBV segments, including TRBV5-6, TRBV5-1 and TRBV20-1, were significantly more frequent in patients than controls. The multiple sclerosis patient group was slightly younger than the control group. Direct clustering with F measure revealed strong co-clustering of samples prepared in the same batch, which led to a batch-effect correction. Normalized Chao1 diversity was significantly lower in multiple sclerosis patients than controls, suggesting substantial peripheral T-cell clonal expansion.

Receptor libraries were prepared by PCR. Sequencer: Illumina HiSeq 2500. To reduce PCR and sequencing biases, unique molecular identifiers were incorporated into the TCR beta cDNA libraries. Per 1 to 10 million input T cells, approximately 500,000 cDNA molecules were obtained, such that each molecule approximated one T cell. Patient libraries were prepared and sequenced with the same protocol used for the earlier healthy control dataset. Within a given batch, samples were prepared together, multiplexed and sequenced on the same HiSeq lane. Per the source publication's procedure: MIGEC handled the raw barcoded reads, throwing out single-read molecular identifier groups before consensus assembly and CDR3 extraction. VDJtools was used for post-analysis of the clonotype tables, and diversity was normalized by down-sampling every dataset to the size of the smallest sample. To correct batch-related cross-sample contamination, repertoire overlap clustering matched CDR3 amino acid sequences but not nucleotide sequences. The raw public reads went through TCRdb reprocessing: fastp at Q25, MiXCR clone calling, in-frame beta chains kept. Rows matching on CDR3 protein sequence are summarized as one entry with the most common DNA and genes. The V and J calls shown here were made by TCRdb, not taken from the authors' results. The sample table lists approximately 440,000 distinct CDR3 sequences, around 40% of them with a count of one. The ten largest make up over 10% of the sample.

The CDR3 goes from the cysteine to the phenylalanine over 17 residues. Only the CDR3 portion is preserved as DNA: 51 bases, with reading frame beginning at the first base. V and J are trimmed by 3 bases and 0 bases, and the gene matches miss 8 bases of the junction. This clonotype has only a few counts. This clone's antigen is unknown. It has no much larger one-base neighbor in the sample; base qualities were not kept. TCR beta repertoires were profiled from peripheral blood of roughly 13 young patients with multiple sclerosis to demonstrate the VDJtools post-analysis software. Multiple sclerosis patients were children and adolescents aged roughly 6 to 17 years.

Here the chain combines TRBV12-3 or TRBV12-4 and TRBJ2-3, and TRBD2 matches 8 of the central bases. The sequence was obtained from a girl aged 5-17 years with multiple sclerosis. The sequenced material came from blood. CDR3 reads: CASSFNPAGASTDTQYF. The sequenced DNA is TGTGCCAGCAGTTTTAACCCAGCGGGAGCTAGCACAGATACGCAGTATTTT.